Listed here are 23 T cell receptor beta chains from one sample, sequenced in a study of blood T cell repertoires in COVID-19. Sequencing was performed with immunoSEQ multiplex PCR; in TCRdb, only in-frame clones are kept and a portion is missing. The sample has 150,000 or so clones; 82% are singletons. The sequenced sample consisted of PBMCs or T cells enriched from blood (not recorded which). Receptor source: a man aged 45-65 years who had recovered from COVID-19.

The gene calls are TRBV4-2 and TRBJ2-2; perhaps TRBD2 as D (6 bases). The germline V gene has CDR1 LGHNA and CDR2 YNFKEQ. Trimming left V 6 bases short and J 7 bases short, with 6 bases between. This CDR3 has 11 residues. The CDR3 protein is CASRAGGELFF. The DNA for the CDR3 is TGTGCCAGCAGAGCGGGCGGGGAGCTGTTTTTT.

The rearrangement uses TRBV18 and TRBJ2-1; D call uncertain. The CDR3 runs 14 residues. Germline V lookup: CDR1 KGHSH, CDR2 LQKENI. V was clipped by 6 bases and J by 5 bases, with 14 bases between them. This chain's CDR3 is CASSTKRSNNEQFF. In DNA, the CDR3 is TGTGCCAGCTCCACCAAAAGATCTAACAATGAGCAGTTCTTC.

The chain is built from TRBV14 and TRBJ2-7, with 10 positions matching TRBD1. Germline V gene sequence: CDR1 SGHDN, CDR2 FVKESK. The CDR3 has 18 residues. J lost 3 bases, V lost 4 bases, and 15 bases had no gene match. The CDR3 loop is CASSRRTGGKSKLYEQYF. The DNA for the CDR3 is TGTGCCAGCAGCCGCCGGACAGGGGGAAAGTCCAAGCTCTACGAGCAGTACTTC.

This clone came up a few times. The rearrangement joins TRBV2 to TRBJ1-1, with D uncertain. This CDR3 is 11 amino acids long. Deletions cut 4 bases from V and 4 bases from J, with 4 bases between. From germline, CDR1 is SNHLY and CDR2 FYNNEI. CDR3 protein: CASSVITEAFF. The CDR3 nucleotides are TGTGCCAGCAGTGTAATCACTGAAGCTTTCTTT.

Regarding this clone: The same CDR3 also results from other DNA sequences found in this sample. The chain has TRBV19 and TRBJ1-5; 8 nucleotides align to TRBD1. Germline V gene lookup returns CDR1 LNHDA and CDR2 SQIVND (reference sequence). Germline trimming cut 6 bases from V and 6 bases from J; bases unmatched to any gene: 10. The CDR3 is made up of 15 amino acids. In DNA, the CDR3 is TGTGCCAGTAGCATTGGAACAGGGGGGGGTCAGCCCCAGCATTTT. Protein sequence: CASSIGTGGGQPQHF. The full variable domain, with the rest looked up from reference TRBV19 and TRBJ1-5, is DGGITQSPKYLFRKEGQNVTLSCEQNLNHDAMYWYRQDPGQGLRLIYYSQIVNDFQKGDIAEGYSVSREKKESFPLTVTSAQKNPTAFYLCASSIGTGGGQPQHFGDGTRLSIL.

The chain employs TRBV7-9 and TRBJ2-7; D is perhaps TRBD1 (6 bases). Trimming took off 6 bases at V and 4 bases at J, with 13 bases between the two ends. CDR1 SEHNR and CDR2 FQNEAQ come from the germline V gene (reference sequence). This CDR3 contains 13 residues. The CDR3 nucleotides read TGTGCCAGCAGAACAGGGCGGAATTACGAGCAGTACTTC. It is translated as CASRTGRNYEQYF.

This clone was picked up one time. The gene calls are TRBV19 and TRBJ2-7; TRBD1 aligns across 8 bases. Germline assignment: CDR1 LNHDA and CDR2 SQIVND (reference sequence). V was pared by 6 bases and J by 0 bases, with 7 bases of the junction left unmatched. This CDR3 is built from 15 residues. The CDR3 sequence is CASSPRGRSSYEQYF. For the CDR3, the DNA is TGTGCCAGTAGCCCCAGGGGGCGGAGCTCCTACGAGCAGTACTTC.

The CDR3 loop is CASSEVGQTTGELFF. In DNA, the CDR3 is TGTGCCAGCAGTGAAGTGGGCCAAACCACCGGGGAGCTGTTTTTT. The V gene is TRBV6-1, the J gene TRBJ2-2; no firm D call. The CDR3 covers 15 residues. V was clipped by 1 base and J by 4 bases, with 10 bases between them. The germline V gene encodes CDR1 MNHNS and CDR2 SASEGT.

This sequence joins TRBV27 and TRBJ1-3; D is unresolved. The V end lost 6 bases, the J end lost 8 bases, and 14 bases lay between the germline ends. The germline gives CDR1 MNHEY, CDR2 SMNVEV (reference sequence). The length of the CDR3 is 13 residues. CDR3 loop: CASSPDLLYTIYF. DNA for the CDR3: TGTGCCAGCAGCCCAGACTTGCTCTACACCATATATTTT.

V is TRBV6-6 and J is TRBJ1-2; D may be TRBD1 (5 bases). V was cut by 4 bases and J by 0 bases, with 15 bases left in between. This CDR3 contains 16 residues. Per germline, CDR1 MNHNY and CDR2 SVGAGI (reference sequence). For the CDR3, the DNA is TGTGCCAGCAGTTCATTCGACAGTTTAGCTAACTATGGCTACACCTTC. Residues: CASSSFDSLANYGYTF.

The genes are TRBV4-2 and TRBJ2-2; 8 nucleotides align to TRBD1. Germline V gene data show CDR1 as LGHNA and CDR2 as YNFKEQ. The ends lost 3 bases at V and 1 base at J; junction bases unmatched: 7. The CDR3 runs to 17 residues. In nucleotides, the CDR3 is TGTGCCAGCAGCCACCCCGGACAGGGTTTGAACACCGGGGAGCTGTTTTTT. Amino acids: CASSHPGQGLNTGELFF.

The chain recombines TRBV18 with TRBJ2-3; 8 bases map to TRBD1. There are 14 residues in the CDR3. Looked up from germline, CDR1 is KGHSH and CDR2 is LQKENI. With V trimmed by 3 bases and J by 4 bases, 3 bases remained unmatched. CDR3 region: CASSPGTGPDTQYF. As DNA, the CDR3 is TGTGCCAGCTCACCCGGGACAGGCCCAGATACGCAGTATTTT.

This clone was seen only a few times. CDR3 residues: CASSLASSRGRDGYTF. The CDR3 coding sequence is TGTGCCAGCAGCTTAGCTTCCAGCAGGGGGCGGGATGGCTACACCTTC. This chain joins TRBV7-2 and TRBJ1-2; 8 bases are a match to TRBD1. The CDR3 sequence is 16 residues long. V gave up 0 bases and J gave up 6 bases; unmatched junction bases: 9. Germline values: CDR1 SGHTA, CDR2 FQGNSA.

The V call is TRBV5-1, the J call TRBJ2-7, with D maybe TRBD2 (6 bases). Trimming removed 3 bases from V and 2 bases from J, with 18 bases in between. The germline V gene encodes CDR1 SGHRS and CDR2 YFSETQ. This CDR3 region has 16 residues. CDR3 residues: CASSSSGGGTPYEQYF. In DNA form, the CDR3 reads TGCGCCAGCAGCTCAAGTGGTGGCGGGACCCCCTACGAGCAGTACTTC.

The chain carries TRBV5-6 and TRBJ1-6; a weak D match, TRBD1 (6 bases). The CDR3 is made up of 15 amino acids. Trimming removed 4 bases at V and 7 bases at J, with 15 bases between. Germline-derived CDR1 and CDR2 are SGHDT and YYEEEE. CDR3 coding DNA: TGTGCCAGCAGCGTCCCTGGGCAGGGGAATTCACCCCTCCACTTT. Translating it yields CASSVPGQGNSPLHF. Full variable domain (outside the CDR3, taken from reference TRBV5-6 and TRBJ1-6): DAGVTQSPTHLIKTRGQQVTLRCSPKSGHDTVSWYQQALGQGPQFIFQYYEEEERQRGNFPDRFSGHQFPNYSSELNVNALLLGDSALYLCASSVPGQGNSPLHFGNGTRLTVT.

This chain joins TRBV12-3 or TRBV12-4 and TRBJ1-1; D is undetermined. This CDR3 has 12 residues. Trimming removed 6 bases from V and 4 bases from J, with 9 bases in between. CDR3: CASSPDSTEAFF. CDR3 DNA sequence: TGTGCCAGCAGCCCGGACTCCACTGAAGCTTTCTTT.

The J gene is TRBJ2-7, the V gene TRBV5-1, with a tentative D call TRBD1 (5 bases). The CDR3 is 13 residues long. Trimming shortened V by 3 bases and J by 0 bases, and 7 bases separated the two germline ends. Germline CDR1 reads SGHRS; CDR2 reads YFSETQ. The CDR3 DNA reads TGCGCCAGCAGCTCGACAGTCTCCTACGAGCAGTACTTC. Protein: CASSSTVSYEQYF. Looking up the rest from reference TRBV5-1 and TRBJ2-7 gives the full variable domain: KAGVTQTPRYLIKTRGQQVTLSCSPISGHRSVSWYQQTPGQGLQFLFEYFSETQRNKGNFPGRFSGRQFSNSRSEMNVSTLELGDSALYLCASSSTVSYEQYFGPGTRLTVT.

DNA of the CDR3: TGTGCCAGCTCACCGCCCGGGGCCATTAGCGGGACCAAGCAGTTCTTC. This translates into CASSPPGAISGTKQFF. The rearrangement uses TRBV18 and TRBJ2-1, with 8 bases lining up with TRBD2. The J segment lost 11 bases and the V segment lost 3 bases, leaving 15 bases of the junction unmatched. The CDR3 runs to 16 residues. Germline V CDR1 and CDR2: KGHSH, LQKENI.

The sample holds many counts of this clone. The rearrangement joins TRBV7-3 to TRBJ2-7; 9 bases line up with TRBD1. The V gene end was trimmed by 2 bases and the J gene end by 4 bases; junction bases not matched to a gene: 6. Germline V gene data show CDR1 as SGHTA and CDR2 as FQGTGA. The CDR3 loop spans 15 amino acids. CDR3 loop: CASSLGPGQGYEQYF. DNA for the CDR3: TGTGCCAGCAGCTTAGGCCCGGGACAGGGTTACGAGCAGTACTTC.

Worth noting for this clone: Other DNA sequences of this sample code for an identical CDR3. The V call is TRBV7-2, the J call TRBJ1-2, with 10 nucleotides matching TRBD1. The CDR3 is 13 amino acids. Trimming removed 3 bases from V and 5 bases from J; junction bases left unmatched: 0. Germline CDR1 reads SGHTA; CDR2 reads FQGNSA. The CDR3 protein is CASSLDRGYGYTF. The CDR3 DNA reads as TGTGCCAGCAGCTTGGACAGGGGGTATGGCTACACCTTC.

The V and J genes are TRBV6-6 and TRBJ2-1; no firm D call. Trimming left V 0 bases short and J 8 bases short, with 11 bases between. The germline V gene has CDR1 MNHNY and CDR2 SVGAGI (reference sequence). The CDR3 length is 14 residues. The CDR3 DNA follows: TGTGCCAGCAGTTACTCGAATAGCCGCGATGAGCAGTTCTTC. Its protein is CASSYSNSRDEQFF.

The chain is built from TRBV9 and TRBJ2-6, with D possibly being TRBD1 (6 bases). CDR3 length equals 19 residues. Germline V gives CDR1 SGDLS, CDR2 YYNGEE. Trimming stripped 3 bases from V and 2 bases from J, with 21 bases between. CDR3 bases: TGTGCCAGCAGCGAACTCCCGACAGGCCCTCTGACTGGGGCCAACGTCCTGACTTTC. Its protein is CASSELPTGPLTGANVLTF.

The chain combines TRBV25-1 with TRBJ1-5; TRBD1 matches at 7 bases. The junction had 7 bases not matched to a gene; V was cut back by 7 bases and J by 7 bases. The CDR3 consists of 13 residues. Germline CDR1 is MGHDK and CDR2 is SYGVNS. CDR3 in DNA: TGTGCCAGCAAAAAGGGGGCAGGGCAGCCCCAGCATTTT. Translating it yields CASKKGAGQPQHF.